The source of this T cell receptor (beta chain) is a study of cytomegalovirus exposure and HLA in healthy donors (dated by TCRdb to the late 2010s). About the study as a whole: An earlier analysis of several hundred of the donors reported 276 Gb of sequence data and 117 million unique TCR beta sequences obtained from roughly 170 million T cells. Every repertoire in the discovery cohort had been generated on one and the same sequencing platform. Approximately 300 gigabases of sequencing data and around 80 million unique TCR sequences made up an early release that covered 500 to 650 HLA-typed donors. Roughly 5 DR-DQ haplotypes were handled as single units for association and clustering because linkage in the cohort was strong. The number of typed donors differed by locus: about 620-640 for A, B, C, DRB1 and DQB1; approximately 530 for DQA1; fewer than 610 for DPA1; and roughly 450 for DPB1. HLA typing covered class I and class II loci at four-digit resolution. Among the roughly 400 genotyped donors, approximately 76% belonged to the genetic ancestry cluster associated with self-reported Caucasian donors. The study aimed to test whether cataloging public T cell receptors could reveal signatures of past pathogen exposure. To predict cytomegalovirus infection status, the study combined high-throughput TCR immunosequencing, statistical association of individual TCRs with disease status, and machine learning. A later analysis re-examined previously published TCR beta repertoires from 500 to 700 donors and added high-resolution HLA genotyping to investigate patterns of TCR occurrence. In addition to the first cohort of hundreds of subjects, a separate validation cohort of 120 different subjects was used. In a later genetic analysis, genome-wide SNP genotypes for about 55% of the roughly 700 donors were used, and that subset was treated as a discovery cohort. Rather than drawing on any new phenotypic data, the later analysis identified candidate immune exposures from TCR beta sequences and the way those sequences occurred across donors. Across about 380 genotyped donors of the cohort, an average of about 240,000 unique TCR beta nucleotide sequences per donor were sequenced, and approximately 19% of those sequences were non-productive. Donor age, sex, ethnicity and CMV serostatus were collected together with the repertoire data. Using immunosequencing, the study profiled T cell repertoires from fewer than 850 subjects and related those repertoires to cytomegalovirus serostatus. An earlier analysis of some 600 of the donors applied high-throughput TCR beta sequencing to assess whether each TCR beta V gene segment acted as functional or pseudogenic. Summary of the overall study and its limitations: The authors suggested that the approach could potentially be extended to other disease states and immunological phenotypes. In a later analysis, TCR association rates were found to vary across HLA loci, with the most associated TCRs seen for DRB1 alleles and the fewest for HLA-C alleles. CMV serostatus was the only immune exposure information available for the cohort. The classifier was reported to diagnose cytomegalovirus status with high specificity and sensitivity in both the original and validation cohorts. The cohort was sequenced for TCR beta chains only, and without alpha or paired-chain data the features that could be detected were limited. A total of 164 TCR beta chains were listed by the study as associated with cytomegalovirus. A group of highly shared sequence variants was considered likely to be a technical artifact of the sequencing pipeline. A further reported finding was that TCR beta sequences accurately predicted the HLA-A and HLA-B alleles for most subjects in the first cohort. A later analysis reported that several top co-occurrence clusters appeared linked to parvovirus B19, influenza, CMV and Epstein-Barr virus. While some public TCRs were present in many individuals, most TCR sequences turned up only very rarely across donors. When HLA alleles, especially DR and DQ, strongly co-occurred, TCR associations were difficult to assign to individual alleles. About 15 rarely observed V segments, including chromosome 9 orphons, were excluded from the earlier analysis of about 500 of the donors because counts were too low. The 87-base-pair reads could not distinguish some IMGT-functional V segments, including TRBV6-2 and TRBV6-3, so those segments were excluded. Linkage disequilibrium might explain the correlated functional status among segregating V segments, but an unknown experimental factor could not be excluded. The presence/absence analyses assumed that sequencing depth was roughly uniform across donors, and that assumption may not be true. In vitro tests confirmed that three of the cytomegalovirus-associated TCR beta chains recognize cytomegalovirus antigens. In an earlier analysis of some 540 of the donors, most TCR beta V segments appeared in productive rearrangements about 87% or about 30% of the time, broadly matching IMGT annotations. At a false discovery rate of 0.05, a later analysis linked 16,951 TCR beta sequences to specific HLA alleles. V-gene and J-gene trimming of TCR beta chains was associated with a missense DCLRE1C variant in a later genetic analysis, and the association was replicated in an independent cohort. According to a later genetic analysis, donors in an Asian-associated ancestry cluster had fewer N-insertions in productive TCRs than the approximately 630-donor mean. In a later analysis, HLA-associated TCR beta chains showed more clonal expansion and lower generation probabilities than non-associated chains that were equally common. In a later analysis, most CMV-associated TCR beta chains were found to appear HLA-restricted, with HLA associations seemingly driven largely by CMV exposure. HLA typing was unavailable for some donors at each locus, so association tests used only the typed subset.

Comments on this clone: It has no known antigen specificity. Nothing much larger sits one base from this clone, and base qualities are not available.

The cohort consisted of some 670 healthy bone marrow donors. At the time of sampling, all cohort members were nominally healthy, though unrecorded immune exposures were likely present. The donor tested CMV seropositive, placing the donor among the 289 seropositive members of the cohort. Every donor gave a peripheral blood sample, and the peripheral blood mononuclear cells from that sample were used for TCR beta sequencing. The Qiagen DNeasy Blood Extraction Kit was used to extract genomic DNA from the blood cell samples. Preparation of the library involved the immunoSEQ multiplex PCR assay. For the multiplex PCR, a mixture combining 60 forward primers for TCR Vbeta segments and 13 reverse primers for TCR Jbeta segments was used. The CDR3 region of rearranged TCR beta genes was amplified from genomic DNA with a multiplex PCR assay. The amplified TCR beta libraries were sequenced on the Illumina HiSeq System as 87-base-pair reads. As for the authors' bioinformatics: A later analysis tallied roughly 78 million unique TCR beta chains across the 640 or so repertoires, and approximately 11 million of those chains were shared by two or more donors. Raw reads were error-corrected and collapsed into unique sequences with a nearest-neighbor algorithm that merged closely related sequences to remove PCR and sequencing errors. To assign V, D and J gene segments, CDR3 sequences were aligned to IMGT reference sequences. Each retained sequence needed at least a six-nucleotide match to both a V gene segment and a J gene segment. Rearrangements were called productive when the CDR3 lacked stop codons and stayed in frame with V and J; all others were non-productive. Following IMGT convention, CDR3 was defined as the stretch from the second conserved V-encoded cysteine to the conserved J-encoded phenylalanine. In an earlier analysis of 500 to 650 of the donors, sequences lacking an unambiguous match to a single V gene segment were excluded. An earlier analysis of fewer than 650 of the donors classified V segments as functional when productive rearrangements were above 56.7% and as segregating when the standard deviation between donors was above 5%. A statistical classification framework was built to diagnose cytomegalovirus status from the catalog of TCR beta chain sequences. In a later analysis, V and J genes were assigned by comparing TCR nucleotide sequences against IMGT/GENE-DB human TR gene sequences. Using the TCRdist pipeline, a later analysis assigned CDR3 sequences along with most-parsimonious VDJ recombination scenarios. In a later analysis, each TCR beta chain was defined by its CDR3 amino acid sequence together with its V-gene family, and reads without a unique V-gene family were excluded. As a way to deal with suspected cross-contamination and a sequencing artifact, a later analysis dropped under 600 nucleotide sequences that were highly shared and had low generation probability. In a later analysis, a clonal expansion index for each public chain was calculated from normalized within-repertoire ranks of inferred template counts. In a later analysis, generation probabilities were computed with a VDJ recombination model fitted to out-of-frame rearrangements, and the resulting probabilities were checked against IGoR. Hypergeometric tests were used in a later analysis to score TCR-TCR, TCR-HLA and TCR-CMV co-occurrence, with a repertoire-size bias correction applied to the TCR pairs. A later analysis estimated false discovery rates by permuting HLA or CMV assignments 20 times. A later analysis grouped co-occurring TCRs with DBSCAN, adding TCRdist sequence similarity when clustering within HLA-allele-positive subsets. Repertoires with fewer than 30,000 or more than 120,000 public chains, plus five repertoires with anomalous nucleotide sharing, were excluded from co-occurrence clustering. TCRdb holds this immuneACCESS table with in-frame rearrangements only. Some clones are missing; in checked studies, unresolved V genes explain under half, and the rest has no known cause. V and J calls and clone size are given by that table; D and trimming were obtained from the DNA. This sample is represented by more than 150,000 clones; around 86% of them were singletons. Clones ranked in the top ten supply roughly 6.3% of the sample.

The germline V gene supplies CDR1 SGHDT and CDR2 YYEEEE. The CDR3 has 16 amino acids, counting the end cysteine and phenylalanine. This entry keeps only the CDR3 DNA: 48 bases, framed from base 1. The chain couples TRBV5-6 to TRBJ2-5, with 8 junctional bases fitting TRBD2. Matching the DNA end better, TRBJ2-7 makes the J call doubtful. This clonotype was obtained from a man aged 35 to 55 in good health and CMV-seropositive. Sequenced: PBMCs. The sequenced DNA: TGTGCCAGCAGCTTGGTGGCGGGGGGTTTCTCCTACGAGCAGTACTTC. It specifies CASSLVAGGFSYEQYF.